Presented here are 10 T cell receptor beta chains from one specimen sequenced in a study of blood T cell repertoires in COVID-19. TCRdb keeps only in-frame clones here, not all; method: immunoSEQ multiplex PCR. Among about 210,000 clones listed, about 88% were seen once. Sequencing was carried out using peripheral blood. These receptors came from a man in his 70s with acute or convalescent COVID-19.

This chain uses TRBV27 with TRBJ2-7, with 9 positions matching TRBD1. Losses at the gene ends were 2 bases for V and 2 bases for J; bases not matched to a gene: 10. Germline V gene data show CDR1 as MNHEY and CDR2 as SMNVEV (reference sequence). The CDR3 has 17 amino acids. The CDR3 sequence is CASSLARDRVRPYEQYF. DNA for the CDR3: TGTGCCAGCAGTTTAGCCCGGGACAGGGTCCGACCCTACGAGCAGTACTTC.

J is TRBJ2-4 and V is TRBV5-1, with a possible D match to TRBD1 (5 bases). From germline, CDR1 is SGHRS and CDR2 YFSETQ. Trimming removed 0 bases at V and 2 bases at J, with 21 bases between. The CDR3 runs 19 residues. This CDR3 is CASSLESHRSTLSKNIQYF. Written as DNA, the CDR3 is TGCGCCAGCAGCTTGGAGTCTCACAGGTCGACGCTTTCCAAAAACATTCAGTACTTC.

This chain joins TRBV29-1 and TRBJ2-7; 7 nucleotides line up with TRBD2. Trimming at V came to 7 bases and at J to 3 bases, leaving 3 bases not matched to a gene. The CDR3 runs 11 residues. Germline V gene lookup returns CDR1 SQVTM and CDR2 ANQGSEA. CDR3 region: CSGRTSYEQYF. In DNA, the CDR3 is TGCAGCGGGCGGACTAGCTACGAGCAGTACTTC.

This clone showed up many times. The chain joins TRBV7-9 to TRBJ2-7; the match to TRBD2 covers 7 bases. This CDR3 is built from 13 residues. Germline assignment: CDR1 SEHNR and CDR2 FQNEAQ (reference sequence). V trimming: 7 bases; J trimming: 5 bases; junction bases outside the gene matches: 8. CDR3 nucleotides: TGTGCCAGCAACCCAGCGGGAAGGGACGAGCAGTACTTC. It translates to CASNPAGRDEQYF. Filled out from reference TRBV7-9 and TRBJ2-7, the complete variable domain reads DTGVSQNPRHKITKRGQNVTFRCDPISEHNRLYWYRQTLGQGPEFLTYFQNEAQLEKSRLLSDRFSAERPKGSFSTLEIQRTEQGDSAMYLCASNPAGRDEQYFGPGTRLTVT.

The chain combines TRBV29-1 with TRBJ1-1, with D possibly matching TRBD1 (5 bases). V was trimmed by 7 bases and J by 6 bases, leaving 18 bases between them. Germline V gene lookup returns CDR1 SQVTM and CDR2 ANQGSEA. This CDR3 contains 13 residues. CDR3 amino acids: CSARDGGISEAFF. The CDR3 coding sequence is TGCAGCGCCCGGGACGGAGGGATCTCTGAAGCTTTCTTT.

This rearrangement joins TRBV5-1 to TRBJ2-1, with a tentative D call TRBD1 (6 bases). Per germline, CDR1 SGHRS and CDR2 YFSETQ. The CDR3 runs 14 residues. V was shortened by 4 bases and J by 6 bases, with 14 bases between the two germline ends. CDR3 sequence (DNA): TGCGCCAGCAGCGTACCTACAGGGTCCAATGAGCAGTTCTTC. Its translation is CASSVPTGSNEQFF.

The chain combines TRBV7-8 with TRBJ2-1; TRBD1 matches at 7 bases. Germline CDR1 SGHVS, CDR2 FQNEAQ. With V trimmed by 2 bases and J by 8 bases, 3 bases remained unmatched. The CDR3 has 13 residues. This CDR3 reads CASSLLGGDEQFF. The CDR3 DNA is TGTGCCAGCAGCTTACTAGGGGGCGATGAGCAGTTCTTC.

V gene TRBV3-1 (or the pseudogene TRBV3-2) combines with J gene TRBJ1-6; 9 bases line up with TRBD1. Germline-derived CDR1 and CDR2 are LGHDT and YNNKEL (reference sequence). With 1 base clipped from V and 7 bases from J, the junction kept 2 bases outside the gene matches. This CDR3 contains 15 residues. The CDR3 nucleotides are TGTGCCAGCAGCCAAGTGGGGACAGGGAATTCACCCCTCCACTTT. Translating gives CASSQVGTGNSPLHF.

The V call is TRBV14, the J call TRBJ2-5; D may be TRBD1 (5 bases). V was cut by 4 bases and J by 1 base, with 7 bases left in between. Germline lookup yields CDR1 SGHDN and CDR2 FVKESK. There are 13 residues in the CDR3. CDR3 coding DNA: TGTGCCAGCAGCCGACAGCTCCAAGAGACCCAGTACTTC. This sequence encodes CASSRQLQETQYF.

The CDR3 spells CAWSASGNRMGEQFF. CDR3 DNA: TGTGCCTGGAGTGCCTCGGGGAACCGAATGGGTGAGCAGTTCTTC. The V gene is TRBV30, the J gene TRBJ2-1, with a possible D match to TRBD2 (5 bases). V lost 1 base to trimming and J lost 9 bases, with 19 bases between them. The CDR3 consists of 15 residues. CDR1 and CDR2 (germline): GTSNPN, SVGIG (reference sequence).